These 30 T cell receptor beta chains share one sample of origin, sequenced in a study of low-dose radiotherapy and immunotherapy resistance in tumors. cDNA synthesis used a TRAV/TRBV-specific primer set for both chains. TCRs were put through approximately 20 PCR cycles of amplification with Phusion. A constant-region primer and the V-primer adapter served as the primer pair. Each CDR3 protein is one row after TCRdb ran MiXCR on the reads. The table includes 7,500 to 10,000 distinct CDR3 sequences, approximately 77% detected once. The receptors come from a human donor with advanced metastatic prostate, ovarian, gallbladder or colorectal cancer (not recorded which). This table probably holds off-target reads from a library built for another chain.

This clonotype was detected only once. The chain has TRBV6-5 and TRBJ1-1; the D gene is possibly TRBD1 (5 bases). CDR1 is MNHEY and CDR2 is SVGAGI in the germline V gene. V was pared by 5 bases and J by 0 bases, with 16 bases between. This CDR3 has 16 residues. The CDR3 DNA reads as TGTGCCAGCAGTCCGGGCAGGGCTATAGTGAACACTGAAGCTTTCTTT. This gives the protein CASSPGRAIVNTEAFF.

The rearrangement joins TRBV28 to TRBJ1-4, with D perhaps matching TRBD1 (6 bases). V was pared by 8 bases and J by 10 bases, with 17 bases between. The germline CDR1 and CDR2 sequences are MDHEN and SYDVKM. The CDR3 covers 13 residues. CDR3 in DNA: TGTGCCAGCCTCCCACCGGCGGGGGCAAAACTGTTTTTT. The encoded protein is CASLPPAGAKLFF.

This clonotype occurred once. The chain is built from TRBV7-4 and TRBJ2-1; TRBD1 matches at 7 bases. Germline V lookup: CDR1 SGHVT, CDR2 SQSDAQ. Trimming took 5 bases from V and 6 from J; bases not matched to a gene: 10. This CDR3 comprises 15 residues. In DNA form, the CDR3 reads TGTGCCAGCAGCCAACAGACAGGGTTTTCCAATGAGCAGTTCTTC. Residues: CASSQQTGFSNEQFF.

The gene calls are TRBV12-3 or TRBV12-4 and TRBJ1-5, with TRBD1 identical over 11 bases. This CDR3 spans 16 amino acids. V dropped 3 bases and J dropped 9; count of bases not matched to a gene: 10. The DNA of the CDR3 is TGTGCCAGCAGTTTGCCCCGGGACAGGGGGATACCGCCCCAGCATTTT. It yields the protein CASSLPRDRGIPPQHF.

In this sample, this clonotype turned up once. J is TRBJ2-1 and V is TRBV5-1, with 9 bases that match TRBD2. With V trimmed by 0 bases and J by 5 bases, 3 bases remained unmatched. This CDR3 region has 15 residues. The V gene's germline CDR1 is SGHRS and CDR2 YFSETQ. CDR3 sequence: CASSLVAGVDNEQFF. CDR3 nucleotides: TGCGCCAGCAGCTTGGTAGCGGGAGTTGACAATGAGCAGTTCTTC. The whole variable domain, filled in from reference TRBV5-1 and TRBJ2-1, reads KAGVTQTPRYLIKTRGQQVTLSCSPISGHRSVSWYQQTPGQGLQFLFEYFSETQRNKGNFPGRFSGRQFSNSRSEMNVSTLELGDSALYLCASSLVAGVDNEQFFGPGTRLTVL.

This chain connects TRBV28 to TRBJ2-1; TRBD1 agrees at 7 bases. The CDR3 spans 14 residues. The trim removed 7 bases at V and 7 bases at J, leaving 10 bases unmatched. Per the germline V gene, CDR1 is MDHEN and CDR2 is SYDVKM. This CDR3 reads CASILGGRGNEQFF. CDR3 sequence (DNA): TGTGCCAGCATCTTAGGGGGCAGGGGTAATGAGCAGTTCTTC.

The rearrangement links TRBV5-5 to TRBJ2-4; D assignment may be TRBD1 or TRBD2 (5 bases each). This CDR3 comprises 18 residues. Germline V gives CDR1 SGHKS, CDR2 YYEKEE (reference sequence). Trimming removed 5 bases at V and 3 bases at J, with 24 bases between. The CDR3 spells CASSPSGTVIFDKNIQYF. The CDR3 DNA reads TGTGCCAGCAGTCCGTCCGGGACGGTGATATTTGACAAAAACATTCAGTACTTC. The variable domain in full, with the rest retrieved from reference TRBV5-5 and TRBJ2-4, is DAGVTQSPTHLIKTRGQQVTLRCSPISGHKSVSWYQQVLGQGPQFIFQYYEKEERGRGNFPDRFSARQFPNYSSELNVNALLLGDSALYLCASSPSGTVIFDKNIQYFGAGTRLSVL.

The CDR3 DNA follows: TGCAGCGTTCTAGGGGGAGGGCGAGAGACCCAGTACTTC. As protein: CSVLGGGRETQYF. This chain joins TRBV29-1 and TRBJ2-5; TRBD2 is a possible D gene (7 bases). The germline V gene encodes CDR1 SQVTM and CDR2 ANQGSEA. V was clipped by 5 bases and J by 4 bases, with 14 bases between them. The CDR3 sequence is 13 residues long.

This clonotype was picked up a small number of times. J is TRBJ2-7 and V is TRBV10-3; tentatively, D is TRBD1 (6 bases). Germline CDR1 is ENHRY and CDR2 is SYGVKD. Trimming shortened V by 6 bases and J by 3 bases, and 15 bases separated the two germline ends. The CDR3 is 14 residues long. CDR3 in amino acids: CAIRGQISHYEQYF. The CDR3 DNA follows: TGTGCCATCAGAGGACAGATTTCTCACTACGAGCAGTACTTC.

The chain recombines TRBV28 with TRBJ2-7; 11 bases are a match to TRBD1. Trimming removed 3 bases from V and 2 bases from J; junction bases left unmatched: 3. Germline assignment: CDR1 MDHEN and CDR2 SYDVKM. The CDR3 consists of 15 residues. The CDR3 protein is CASSFGTGGAYEQYF. The DNA of the CDR3 is TGTGCCAGCAGTTTCGGGACAGGGGGGGCCTACGAGCAGTACTTC.

V and J are TRBV6-4 and TRBJ2-6; TRBD1 is a possible D gene (5 bases). CDR3 length: 18 residues. CDR1 is MRHNA, CDR2 SNTAGT, per germline. V shed 6 bases and J shed 0 bases, with 18 bases lying between them. The CDR3 is CASSAFTGAGSGANVLTF. CDR3 nucleotide sequence: TGTGCCAGCAGCGCTTTCACAGGCGCCGGCTCTGGGGCCAACGTCCTGACTTTC.

This chain joins TRBV28 and TRBJ2-7; D is undetermined. The V gene lost 7 bases and the J gene lost 3 bases, with 10 bases spanning the gap. Looked up from germline, CDR1 is MDHEN and CDR2 is SYDVKM. The length of the CDR3 is 12 residues. CDR3 DNA: TGTGCCAGCAAGAGACACTACTACGAGCAGTACTTC. Protein: CASKRHYYEQYF.

The chain is built from TRBV5-1 and TRBJ1-1; no firm D call. CDR3 length: 15 amino acids. Germline V CDR1 and CDR2: SGHRS, YFSETQ. The V end lost 0 bases, the J end lost 0 bases, and 9 bases lay between the germline ends. Here the CDR3 reads CASSLGRSMNTEAFF. CDR3 bases: TGCGCCAGCAGCTTGGGCAGAAGTATGAACACTGAAGCTTTCTTT.

The chain couples TRBV19 to TRBJ2-1; 8 bases line up with TRBD1. CDR1 is LNHDA, CDR2 SQIVND, per germline (reference sequence). V shed 7 bases, J shed 5 bases, and the junction held 10 bases outside the gene matches. The CDR3 is 15 residues long. The CDR3 region is CASTPDRGSHNEQFF. CDR3 coding DNA: TGTGCCAGTACCCCAGACAGGGGATCCCACAATGAGCAGTTCTTC. The variable domain in full, completed from reference TRBV19 and TRBJ2-1, reads DGGITQSPKYLFRKEGQNVTLSCEQNLNHDAMYWYRQDPGQGLRLIYYSQIVNDFQKGDIAEGYSVSREKKESFPLTVTSAQKNPTAFYLCASTPDRGSHNEQFFGPGTRLTVL.

The chain joins TRBV10-3 to TRBJ2-7, with 8 bases fitting TRBD2. Per the germline V gene, CDR1 is ENHRY and CDR2 is SYGVKD. V dropped 0 bases and J dropped 0; count of bases not matched to a gene: 10. CDR3 length equals 18 residues. The CDR3 DNA sequence: TGTGCCATCAGTGAGTCTAGCGGGAACCTTAGGAGCTCCTACGAGCAGTACTTC. Translating it yields CAISESSGNLRSSYEQYF.

This clonotype was recorded only once. V is TRBV29-1 and J is TRBJ2-5; 7 bases line up with TRBD1. V was clipped by 6 bases and J by 2 bases; unmatched bases: 6. The germline gives CDR1 SQVTM, CDR2 ANQGSEA. The CDR3 spans 13 residues. As DNA, the CDR3 is TGCAGCGTAGACGGGACAGTACAAGAGACCCAGTACTTC. This translates into CSVDGTVQETQYF. The complete variable domain, with remaining parts taken from reference TRBV29-1 and TRBJ2-5, reads SAVISQKPSRDICQRGTSLTIQCQVDSQVTMMFWYRQQPGQSLTLIATANQGSEATYESGFVIDKFPISRPNLTFSTLTVSNMSPEDSSIYLCSVDGTVQETQYFGPGTRLLVL.

This chain joins TRBV28 and TRBJ1-4, with D perhaps matching TRBD1 (6 bases). Trimming removed 4 bases from V and 7 bases from J, with 13 bases in between. The CDR3 is 14 amino acids. Germline CDR1 MDHEN, CDR2 SYDVKM. The CDR3 DNA is TGTGCCAGCAGTTGGACAGCTTTGGGTGAAAAACTGTTTTTT. Translated: CASSWTALGEKLFF.

The chain combines TRBV12-3 or TRBV12-4 with TRBJ2-2; tentatively, D is TRBD1 or TRBD2 (5 bases each). Trimming removed 6 bases from V and 2 bases from J, with 13 bases in between. The CDR3 has 15 amino acids. The CDR3 region is CASSPGTFNTGELFF. CDR3 DNA: TGTGCCAGCAGCCCCGGGACCTTTAACACCGGGGAGCTGTTTTTT.

The chain links TRBV27 to TRBJ2-5, with a tentative D call TRBD2 (7 bases). V shed 6 bases and J shed 2 bases, with 13 bases lying between them. Germline lookup yields CDR1 MNHEY and CDR2 SMNVEV (reference sequence). This CDR3 is built from 14 residues. DNA of the CDR3: TGTGCCAGCAGGATACAGGGAGGGCAAGAGACCCAGTACTTC. It encodes CASRIQGGQETQYF.

The chain carries TRBV12-3 or TRBV12-4 and TRBJ1-2; 9 nucleotides align to TRBD1. This CDR3 is built from 13 residues. Germline trimming cut 3 bases from V and 8 bases from J; bases unmatched to any gene: 4. The chain's CDR3 is CASSLGTGFGYTF. The CDR3 nucleotides are TGTGCCAGCAGTTTGGGGACAGGGTTCGGCTACACCTTC.

The genes are TRBV28 and TRBJ1-5, with D unclear. V lost 2 bases, J lost 1 base, and 6 bases lay in between. The V gene's germline CDR1 is MDHEN and CDR2 SYDVKM. The CDR3 runs 14 residues. CDR3 sequence (DNA): TGTGCCAGCAGTTTACAGCAGAGCAATCAGCCCCAGCATTTT. The encoded protein is CASSLQQSNQPQHF.

This rearrangement joins TRBV20-1 to TRBJ2-7; D is unresolved. CDR3 length equals 11 residues. Germline values: CDR1 DFQATT, CDR2 SNEGSKA (reference sequence). The CDR3 here is CSTFPEYEQYF. Here the CDR3 DNA reads TGCAGCACCTTTCCGGAATACGAGCAGTACTTC.

The chain uses TRBV7-8 and TRBJ2-2; D not resolved. V was shortened by 4 bases and J by 0 bases, with 9 bases between the two germline ends. This CDR3 is built from 15 residues. CDR1 is SGHVS, CDR2 FQNEAQ, per germline. The CDR3 reads CASSWTGANTGELFF. The CDR3 DNA reads as TGTGCCAGCAGCTGGACCGGAGCGAACACCGGGGAGCTGTTTTTT.

This clonotype was seen only once. The rearrangement links TRBV28 to TRBJ1-3; D is undetermined. Germline V gene data show CDR1 as MDHEN and CDR2 as SYDVKM. The V end was cut by 3 bases, the J end by 0 bases, with 9 bases between. The CDR3 totals 15 residues. The CDR3 is CASSLAGISGNTIYF. CDR3 sequence (DNA): TGTGCCAGCAGTTTGGCGGGGATCTCTGGAAACACCATATATTTT.

The chain carries TRBV5-1 and TRBJ2-1; 7 positions match TRBD1. Trimming took 5 bases from V and 5 from J; bases not matched to a gene: 7. Germline values: CDR1 SGHRS, CDR2 YFSETQ. The length of the CDR3 is 14 residues. CDR3 loop: CASSPGQENNEQFF. In nucleotides, the CDR3 is TGCGCCAGCAGTCCCGGACAGGAAAACAATGAGCAGTTCTTC.

V gene TRBV21-1 combines with J gene TRBJ2-7; the table calls TRBD2, which could not be checked here. TRBV21-1 is labeled a pseudogene. CDR3 length: 22 amino acids. This CDR3 reads CASSNDPETERAGTSINYEQYF. In DNA form, the CDR3 reads TGTGCCAGCAGCAACGACCCAGAAACTGAAAGGGCCGGGACTAGCATCAACTACGAGCAGTACTTC.

This clonotype was detected only a few times. This chain uses TRBV28 with TRBJ1-1, with 7 bases that match TRBD1. The ends lost 7 bases at V and 6 bases at J; junction bases unmatched: 23. This CDR3 region has 18 residues. Germline V gene sequence: CDR1 MDHEN, CDR2 SYDVKM. CDR3 DNA: TGTGCCAGCACTGCCAAAAATTACAGGGCGAACGGACAGGCTGAAGCTTTCTTT. As protein: CASTAKNYRANGQAEAFF.

The V call is TRBV10-3, the J call TRBJ1-5; D remains unclear. Between the trimmed V and J ends, which lost 9 bases and 2 bases, there was a span of 11 bases. The CDR3 sequence is 13 residues long. Germline CDR1 reads ENHRY; CDR2 reads SYGVKD. The CDR3, as DNA: TGTGCCATTACAGACGGCGGCAATCAGCCCCAGCATTTT. Translating it yields CAITDGGNQPQHF.

The chain carries TRBV20-1 and TRBJ2-7; unclear D gene. CDR3 length: 13 residues. The V and J ends lost 2 bases and 1 base respectively, with 9 bases between them. Germline CDR1 DFQATT, CDR2 SNEGSKA (reference sequence). Here the CDR3 reads CSARPGPSYEQYF. The DNA for the CDR3 is TGCAGTGCTAGACCGGGCCCATCCTACGAGCAGTACTTC.

This clonotype has only a few counts. This chain links TRBV19 with TRBJ2-2, with D hard to call. Germline CDR1 LNHDA, CDR2 SQIVND (reference sequence). V lost 5 bases and J 6 bases, leaving 7 bases between the germline ends. The CDR3 length is 12 residues. The CDR3 DNA is TGTGCCAGTAGTCCTCGTGCCGGGGAGCTGTTTTTT. As protein: CASSPRAGELFF.